The clone carrying this T cell receptor (beta chain) is a singleton in its sample. This sample stems from a study of blood T cell repertoires in COVID-19. Study-wide context: From T cells, B-cell-depleted T cells, or PBMCs came the material, which was cDNA or gDNA.

Symptom resolution, clearance, or two negative PCRs marked donors in Cohort 3 as recovered. Germline CDR1 and CDR2: KGHSH and LQKENI. V was trimmed by 2 bases and J by 2 bases, leaving 3 bases between them. The CDR3 extends over 12 amino acids. The table came from immunoSEQ multiplex PCR; TCRdb's copy has only in-frame clones and leaves some out. The sample yields about 200,000 clones, roughly 80% seen once. V is TRBV18 and J is TRBJ2-5; D call uncertain. The sequence was obtained from a man aged 35 to 55 who had recovered from COVID-19. The sequenced sample consisted of PBMCs or T cells enriched from blood (not recorded which). The CDR3 sequence: CASSPLQETQYF. The CDR3 nucleotides read TGTGCCAGCTCACCATTACAAGAGACCCAGTACTTC.